What follows is one T cell receptor (beta chain) and its context. As the CDR3 is not closed by the conserved phenylalanine or tryptophan, this likely results from a read error. No DNA is shown, since the ends of the CDR3 on it are uncertain; the CDR3 is the one TCRdb lists. The CDR3 has 15 amino acids, counting both end residues. Methods used by the authors: Using reference gene primer amplification, nucleated cell counts were estimated. The protocol was immunoSEQ multiplex PCR, while the TCRdb copy is restricted to in-frame clones and leaves out a portion. Clone size and the V and J calls come from that table; the DNA yielded D and trimming. The data contain about 59,000 clones, roughly 70% of them singletons. The sample belongs to a study of blood T cell repertoires in COVID-19. On the study more broadly: The origin of the acute and convalescent COVID-19 samples was the United States, Italy and Spain. From T cells, B-cell-depleted T cells, or PBMCs came the material, which was cDNA or gDNA.

The TCR originated in a woman aged 45-65 years with active or convalescent COVID-19. The rearrangement uses TRBV21-1 and TRBJ2-7; the table assigns TRBD1, which was not confirmed against the DNA. TRBV21-1 is given as a pseudogene. The sequenced material came from peripheral blood. The CDR3 loop is CASSKVTAVLWTVLS.